This TCR beta chain emerged from a study of post-analysis software for immune sequencing data. Overall study: The study covered relapsing-remitting, secondary progressive and progressive-relapsing courses of multiple sclerosis. The study, taken as a whole, reports: Among multiple sclerosis patients, normalized Chao1 diversity was significantly below that of controls. Strong co-clustering by F measure was seen for same-batch samples. The study found TRBV5-6, TRBV5-1 and TRBV20-1 among roughly 5 TRBV segments more frequent in patients than controls.

Prepared libraries of TCR beta cDNA carried unique molecular identifiers. Approximately 500,000 cDNA molecules were recovered from an input of about 1 to 10 million T cells. Using its own MiXCR run on the PCR reads, TCRdb lists one record per CDR3 protein. The top ten clones hold roughly 4.5% of a sample with fewer than 900,000 distinct CDR3 sequences, roughly 46% of them seen once. The germline CDR1 and CDR2 sequences are DFQATT and SNEGSKA (reference sequence). The CDR3 sequence is 13 residues long. V shed 3 bases and J 6 bases; nucleotides not matched to a gene: 4. This clonotype was seen ten or more times. The antigen remains unidentified.

The sequencing sample was made of blood. The genes are TRBV20-1 and TRBJ2-7, with 11 bases matching TRBD2. This TCR was sampled from a girl aged 5-17 years with multiple sclerosis. For the CDR3, the DNA is TGCAGTGCTAGTCGGCTAGCGGGAGGCGAGCAGTACTTC. Protein sequence: CSASRLAGGEQYF.